A single sample is the source of the 2 T cell receptor beta chains below, sequenced in a study of Graves' ophthalmopathy and Graves' hyperthyroidism. TCR beta CDR3 amplification used RNA transcripts. Second-round multiplex PCR came after a first-round RT-PCR that employed HTBI primers. TCRdb reprocessed the multiplex PCR reads via MiXCR and lists one record per CDR3 protein. The sample holds hundreds of thousands of distinct CDR3 sequences, around a fifth seen once. Sequences were obtained from peripheral blood. Source of these receptors: a woman under 30 with stable Graves' hyperthyroidism. Some clones in this sample may be carry-over from other donors' samples.

This clonotype has ten or more counts. This chain joins TRBV4-1 and TRBJ2-5; D not resolved. There are 14 residues in the CDR3. Germline V gene lookup returns CDR1 MGHRA and CDR2 YSYEKL. Trimming took 0 bases from V and 5 from J, leaving 10 bases between them. The CDR3 DNA is TGCGCCAGCAGCCAAGATTGGATTCGGGAGACCCAGTACTTC. Encoded protein: CASSQDWIRETQYF.

This clonotype was picked up many times. The chain links TRBV28 to TRBJ1-5, with D maybe TRBD1 (6 bases). This CDR3 contains 17 residues. Per germline, CDR1 MDHEN and CDR2 SYDVKM. Trimming cost V 5 bases and J 0 bases, with 17 bases left between them. In DNA form, the CDR3 reads TGTGCCAGCAGTGTCCGCAGGGGCACCAATAGCAATCAGCCCCAGCATTTT. Protein: CASSVRRGTNSNQPQHF.